A selection of T cell receptor beta chains follows, all from one sample in a study of glioma-infiltrating T cells after dendritic cell vaccination. The method was immunoSEQ multiplex PCR; TCRdb's version includes in-frame clones alone and lacks a portion of them. The data hold about 65,000 clones, with 86% observed a single time. The sequencing used blood, collected after dendritic cell vaccination. The receptors originated from a human donor with glioblastoma. Both conserved end residues are part of each CDR3. The order of the fields is V gene, clone size, D gene, J gene, CDR3 protein, CDR3 DNA. The D gene is left open where the match is weak. Some rows mark clone size as missing; the rest say once, few, many or name a class of expanded clone.

>TRBV4-3|NA|NA|TRBJ2-7
CASSQVYLEDYEQYF
TGCGCCAGCAGCCAAGTTTACCTAGAGGATTACGAGCAGTACTTC
>TRBV10-3|NA|TRBD1|TRBJ1-1
CAISTHRGQNTEAFF
TGTGCCATCAGTACCCACAGGGGGCAGAACACTGAAGCTTTCTTT
>TRBV9|NA|TRBD1|TRBJ1-2
CASSVLGQGNGYTF
TGTGCCAGCAGCGTTCTGGGACAGGGGAATGGCTACACCTTC
>TRBV7-8|NA|NA|TRBJ2-7
CASSPGETYEQYF
TGTGCCAGCAGCCCAGGGGAAACCTACGAGCAGTACTTC
>TRBV30|NA|NA|TRBJ1-1
CAWTGYMNTEAFF
TGTGCCTGGACAGGGTATATGAACACTGAAGCTTTCTTT
>TRBV7-9|NA|NA|TRBJ2-7
CASSLELRDEQYF
TGTGCCAGCAGCTTAGAGCTGAGGGACGAGCAGTACTTC
>TRBV6-5|NA|TRBD1|TRBJ2-7
CASSYRGEQYF
TGTGCCAGCAGCTACAGGGGCGAGCAGTACTTC
>TRBV30|NA|NA|TRBJ2-2
CAWDRGRGRGTGELFF
TGTGCCTGGGACAGGGGGCGCGGGAGGGGCACCGGGGAGCTGTTTTTT
>TRBV18|NA|TRBD1|TRBJ1-1
CASSEARGGEAFF
TGTGCCAGCTCAGAAGCTAGAGGGGGCGAAGCTTTCTTT
>TRBV21-1|NA|NA|TRBJ1-1
CASQKSGGARGRKTEAFF
TGTGCCAGCCAAAAAAGTGGGGGCGCGAGGGGAAGGAAAACTGAAGCTTTCTTT
>TRBV7-2|NA|TRBD2|TRBJ2-5
CASSLVLAGGGETQYF
TGTGCCAGCAGCTTAGTTCTAGCGGGGGGGGGAGAGACCCAGTACTTC
>TRBV29-1|NA|NA|TRBJ1-1
CSVGKAALGTEAFF
TGCAGCGTTGGGAAGGCAGCGCTCGGGACTGAAGCTTTCTTT
>TRBV25-1|NA|TRBD1|TRBJ2-3
CASSGTGTGTDTQYF
TGTGCCAGCAGTGGCACCGGGACAGGGACAGATACGCAGTATTTT
>TRBV30|NA|NA|TRBJ2-2
CAWSVHPGYQGPNTGELFF
TGTGCCTGGAGTGTACATCCCGGCTACCAGGGCCCGAACACCGGGGAGCTGTTTTTT
>TRBV10-2|NA|TRBD2|TRBJ2-3
CASSDRLAGTDTQYF
TGCGCCAGCAGTGATCGACTAGCGGGTACCGATACGCAGTATTTT
>TRBV27|NA|NA|TRBJ2-7
CASSSSYEQYF
TGTGCCAGCAGTTCTTCCTACGAGCAGTACTTC
>TRBV30|once|NA|TRBJ2-2
CAWSVGGGELFF
TGTGCCTGGAGTGTCGGGGGCGGGGAGCTGTTTTTT
>TRBV19|NA|TRBD1|TRBJ2-7
CASSPGQGPAYEQYF
TGTGCCAGTAGTCCGGGACAGGGGCCGGCCTACGAGCAGTACTTC
>TRBV7-8|NA|NA|TRBJ1-4
CASSLPLGANEKLFF
TGTGCCAGCAGCTTACCCCTGGGGGCGAACGAAAAACTGTTTTTT
>TRBV27|NA|NA|TRBJ2-1
CASSLPRGSEQFF
TGTGCCAGCAGCTTACCCAGGGGAAGTGAGCAGTTCTTC
>TRBV25-1|NA|TRBD1|TRBJ1-4
CASSETRQGTNEKLFF
TGTGCCAGCAGTGAAACTAGACAGGGGACTAATGAAAAACTGTTTTTT
>TRBV7-2|few|TRBD1|TRBJ1-5
CASSATTGGSNQPQHF
TGTGCCAGCAGCGCGACGACAGGGGGTAGCAATCAGCCCCAGCATTTT
>TRBV6-5|NA|NA|TRBJ2-1
CASSSQGSSYNEQFF
TGTGCCAGCAGTTCTCAGGGGAGTTCCTACAATGAGCAGTTCTTC
>TRBV7-9|NA|NA|TRBJ1-1
CASSQGFTNTEAFF
TGTGCCAGCAGCCAGGGTTTTACGAACACTGAAGCTTTCTTT
>TRBV5-1|few|NA|TRBJ2-7
CASSLARTPTGEQYF
TGCGCCAGCAGCTTGGCCCGGACTCCTACGGGGGAGCAGTACTTC
>TRBV19|NA|NA|TRBJ1-3
CASSIAGYSGNTIYF
TGTGCCAGTAGTATTGCGGGATACTCTGGAAACACCATATATTTT
>TRBV7-2|NA|TRBD1|TRBJ2-6
CASSEEGARANVLTF
TGTGCCAGCAGCGAAGAGGGGGCCAGGGCCAACGTCCTGACTTTC
>TRBV7-9|NA|TRBD1|TRBJ2-2
CASSLRGQGARTGELFF
TGTGCCAGCAGCTTACGGGGACAGGGGGCGCGCACCGGGGAGCTGTTTTTT
>TRBV12-5|few|NA|TRBJ2-7
CASGGTSVLGSSYEQYF
TGTGCTAGTGGCGGGACATCCGTTCTGGGCTCCTCCTACGAGCAGTACTTC
>TRBV11-3|NA|TRBD1|TRBJ2-2
CASSPITDRGKAGELFF
TGTGCCAGCAGCCCAATCACAGACAGGGGAAAGGCCGGGGAGCTGTTTTTT
>TRBV10-3|once|NA|TRBJ1-2
CAIRGRGGDYGYTF
TGTGCCATCAGGGGGCGGGGAGGAGACTATGGCTACACCTTC
>TRBV19|NA|TRBD2|TRBJ2-5
CASSKGLAGQETQYF
TGTGCCAGTAGTAAGGGACTAGCGGGTCAAGAGACCCAGTACTTC
>TRBV11-3|NA|TRBD2|TRBJ2-5
CASSGEGSGIQETQYF
TGTGCCAGCAGCGGAGAAGGTAGCGGGATACAAGAGACCCAGTACTTC
>TRBV27|NA|NA|TRBJ1-5
CASSLYRRGGNQPQHF
TGTGCCAGCAGTTTATATCGCAGGGGAGGCAATCAGCCCCAGCATTTT
>TRBV12-5|NA|NA|TRBJ2-7
CASGTGQRQYF
TGTGCTAGTGGTACCGGACAGAGACAGTACTTC
>TRBV5-1|NA|TRBD1|TRBJ2-1
CASSQGQGTEQFF
TGCGCCAGCAGCCAGGGACAGGGGACCGAGCAGTTCTTC
>TRBV9|NA|TRBD1|TRBJ1-2
CASSGGTGGAPGYGYTF
TGTGCCAGCAGCGGAGGGACAGGGGGTGCGCCGGGCTATGGCTACACCTTC
>TRBV19|few|TRBD1|TRBJ1-4
CASSKGGWGEKLFF
TGTGCCAGTAGTAAAGGGGGCTGGGGTGAAAAACTGTTTTTT
>TRBV10-3|NA|TRBD1|TRBJ1-1
CATDLGGGSTEAFF
TGTGCCACCGATCTCGGAGGGGGCTCGACTGAAGCTTTCTTT
>TRBV10-1|NA|TRBD2|TRBJ2-3
CASSDLPSGVSTDTQYF
TGCGCCAGCAGTGACCTTCCTAGCGGGGTTAGCACAGATACGCAGTATTTT
>TRBV15|NA|TRBD1|TRBJ1-5
CATSRAEGQRNQPQHF
TGTGCCACCAGCAGAGCCGAGGGACAGCGCAATCAGCCCCAGCATTTT
>TRBV6-1|NA|TRBD2|TRBJ2-1
CASSSGTSGNEQFF
TGTGCCAGCAGTTCCGGGACTAGCGGCAATGAGCAGTTCTTC
>TRBV4-1|NA|TRBD1|TRBJ1-2
CASSQVQGAWGYTF
TGCGCCAGCAGCCAAGTACAGGGGGCGTGGGGCTACACCTTC
>TRBV11-2|NA|TRBD1|TRBJ1-5
CASSLGTGVVSNQPQHF
TGTGCCAGCAGCCTCGGGACAGGGGTAGTCAGCAATCAGCCCCAGCATTTT
>TRBV15|NA|NA|TRBJ2-7
CATGGEFGEQYF
TGTGCCACCGGCGGGGAGTTCGGCGAGCAGTACTTC
>TRBV5-8|NA|TRBD1|TRBJ1-4
CASSLEGLGTGDPLEKLFF
TGTGCCAGCAGCTTGGAAGGGTTAGGGACAGGGGACCCTCTGGAAAAACTGTTTTTT
>TRBV7-9|NA|NA|TRBJ1-3
CASSLLRLSGNTIYF
TGTGCCAGCAGCTTACTACGCCTCTCTGGAAACACCATATATTTT
>TRBV9|NA|NA|TRBJ2-5
CASSLRGLQETQYF
TGTGCCAGCAGCCTGAGAGGACTTCAAGAGACCCAGTACTTC
>TRBV10-3|NA|NA|TRBJ1-1
CAISDWLYNTEAFF
TGTGCCATCAGTGATTGGCTTTATAACACTGAAGCTTTCTTT
>TRBV27|NA|NA|TRBJ1-5
CASSSGPRGLLDQPQHF
TGTGCCAGCAGTTCCGGCCCCCGAGGGCTATTGGATCAGCCCCAGCATTTT
>TRBV4-3|NA|NA|TRBJ1-5
CASSQDIGNQPQHF
TGCGCCAGCAGCCAAGACATAGGCAATCAGCCCCAGCATTTT
>TRBV30|NA|NA|TRBJ1-1
CAWSRAGRSTEAFF
TGTGCCTGGAGTCGGGCAGGGCGGTCCACTGAAGCTTTCTTT
>TRBV5-4|few|NA|TRBJ1-2
CASRLGQSSWYGYTF
TGTGCCAGCAGACTGGGACAATCCTCTTGGTATGGCTACACCTTC
>TRBV5-1|NA|NA|TRBJ2-7
CASSIGLPYEQYF
TGCGCCAGCAGCATAGGACTGCCCTACGAGCAGTACTTC
>TRBV6-5|NA|TRBD1|TRBJ1-1
CASSYRGLNTEAFF
TGTGCCAGCAGTTACAGGGGGCTGAACACTGAAGCTTTCTTT
>TRBV19|once|TRBD2|TRBJ2-2
CASRVRGGAGELFF
TGTGCCAGTCGCGTGAGGGGAGGGGCCGGGGAGCTGTTTTTT
>TRBV5-4|NA|NA|TRBJ2-2
CASGGGSLNTGELFF
TGTGCCAGCGGCGGAGGCAGCCTAAACACCGGGGAGCTGTTTTTT